The rows below give T cell receptor beta chains drawn from one sample of a study of beta chain features in type 1 diabetes. The method was immunoSEQ multiplex PCR; TCRdb's version includes in-frame clones alone and lacks a portion of them. The table includes 600,000 to 650,000 clones, roughly a sixth detected once. The sequenced material came from naive CD4+ T cells from blood. All receptors derive from a man younger than 35 in good health. Each CDR3 is given with its conserved first and last residue. D genes are given only for firm matches. Clone size is given for some rows only: seen once, a few or many times, or a class if the clone is expanded.

v_call	clone_size	j_call	d_call	cdr3_nt	cdr3_aa
TRBV21-1	NA	TRBJ2-5	NA	TGTGCCAGCAGCAAAAAGAGGCAGAGGCAAGAGACCCAGTACTTC	CASSKKRQRQETQYF
TRBV9	few	TRBJ2-1	NA	TGTGCCAGCAGCGTAGTCGGGGGGCAGGGTGTCAATGAGCAGTTCTTC	CASSVVGGQGVNEQFF
TRBV10-3	NA	TRBJ1-2	NA	TGTGCCATCAGTGACCAGAACTATGGCTACACCTTC	CAISDQNYGYTF
TRBV7-9	few	TRBJ1-1	NA	TGTGCCAGCAGCTTAGGGGGAGAAGCTTTCTTT	CASSLGGEAFF
TRBV7-2	NA	TRBJ2-3	TRBD2	TGTGCCAGCAGCTTACCGGAGCGGGGGTTTAGCACAGATACGCAGTATTTT	CASSLPERGFSTDTQYF
TRBV15	NA	TRBJ1-1	NA	TGTGCCACCAGCAGAGATGCAGACAAGGTAGGGGGGACTGAAGCTTTCTTT	CATSRDADKVGGTEAFF
TRBV27	few	TRBJ2-7	NA	TGTGCCAGCAATGAGGCGGGTAGCTCCTACGAGCAGTACTTC	CASNEAGSSYEQYF
TRBV28	NA	TRBJ2-5	NA	TGTGCCAGCAGTTCTCAAGAGACCCAGTACTTC	CASSSQETQYF
TRBV10-2	NA	TRBJ1-5	TRBD1	TGCGCCAGCAGTTCCGGGACAGTGAATCAGCCCCAGCATTTT	CASSSGTVNQPQHF
TRBV25-1	NA	TRBJ1-4	NA	TGTGCCAGCAGTGAATGGCAATTGGGGAAACTGTTTTTT	CASSEWQLGKLFF
TRBV6-6	NA	TRBJ2-5	TRBD2	TGTGCCAGCAGTTGGGGACTAGCGGGAGCCCAAGAGACCCAGTACTTC	CASSWGLAGAQETQYF
TRBV2	few	TRBJ2-2	NA	TGTGCCAGCAGTGAAGCGGTCGCCGGGGGGGAGCTGTTTTTT	CASSEAVAGGELFF
TRBV11-2	few	TRBJ2-7	TRBD1	TGTGCCAGCAGCTTATCGGTGGACAGGTCCTACGAGCAGTACTTC	CASSLSVDRSYEQYF
TRBV29-1	few	TRBJ2-7	TRBD1	TGCAGCGTTGAAGAGCGCGGCGGAGGACAGGGCCTTTGGGAGCAGTACTTC	CSVEERGGGQGLWEQYF
TRBV19	NA	TRBJ1-6	NA	TGTGCCAGCGAGGGGAGCTCCTATAATTCACCCCTCCACTTT	CASEGSSYNSPLHF
TRBV5-4	NA	TRBJ2-3	NA	TGTGCCAGCAGCAGAGGGGGGGAGTTGGGCACAGATACGCAGTATTTT	CASSRGGELGTDTQYF
TRBV4-3	NA	TRBJ2-7	TRBD1	TGCGCCAGCAGCCAAGAAAGACAGGGGGCTTACGAGCAGTACTTC	CASSQERQGAYEQYF
TRBV30	few	TRBJ1-5	TRBD1	TGTGCCTGGAAGGGACAGGGTTACAATCAGCCCCAGCATTTT	CAWKGQGYNQPQHF
TRBV6-1	once	TRBJ1-2	NA	TGTGCCAGCAGCAGGCAGGGGAAGAGTGGCTACACCTTC	CASSRQGKSGYTF
TRBV7-3	few	TRBJ2-2	NA	TGTGCCAGCAGCTCCGGGAGTTATTCCGGGGAGCTGTTTTTT	CASSSGSYSGELFF
TRBV6-6	few	TRBJ1-3	TRBD1	TGTGCCAGCACCAACGAGGGACAGGGGGCTGGAAACACCATATATTTT	CASTNEGQGAGNTIYF
TRBV7-2	NA	TRBJ2-5	NA	TGTGCCAGCAGCTTAGTCCCCGGATCGGAGACCCAGTACTTC	CASSLVPGSETQYF
TRBV10-3	few	TRBJ2-3	NA	TGTGCCATCAGTGACCGGGACAAGTTAACAGATACGCAGTATTTT	CAISDRDKLTDTQYF
TRBV9	NA	TRBJ2-7	NA	TGTGCCAGCAGCGTAGGCACCCGCTACGAGCAGTACTTC	CASSVGTRYEQYF
TRBV4-3	NA	TRBJ2-5	TRBD2	TGCGCCAGCAGCCTCTGGCGGGGGGGAGGAGAGACCCAGTACTTC	CASSLWRGGGETQYF
TRBV5-1	NA	TRBJ2-3	NA	TGCGCCAGCAGCACACCCACAGATACGCAGTATTTT	CASSTPTDTQYF
TRBV7-2	NA	TRBJ2-2	NA	TGTGCCAGCAGCTCCGACCGCAGGGGTTCGAACACCGGGGAGCTGTTTTTT	CASSSDRRGSNTGELFF